This T cell receptor (beta chain) was captured by sequencing in a study of Ad26.COV2.S vaccination and SARS-CoV-2 variants (dated by TCRdb to about 2021). In terms of the full investigation: Donors in the vaccine arm were drawn from COV1001, a multicentre, randomized, double-blind, placebo-controlled phase I-IIa trial testing Ad26.COV2.S in healthy adults. Ad26.COV2.S was given intramuscularly at 5x10^10 or 1x10^11 viral particles, as a single shot or as two shots 56 days apart. TCRbeta repertoire sequencing served as the tool for gauging how specific and how broad the SARS-CoV-2-reactive T cell receptors were following Ad26.COV2.S vaccination. Trial participants were randomized into five groups of five, in which low-dose or high-dose Ad26.COV2.S was given once or twice, or placebo was given on both occasions. Investigators did not know the trial group allocation while performing experiments and assessing outcomes. A total of about 30 samples were included in the TCR-sequenced set, comprising roughly 19 Ad26.COV2.S vaccine recipients, 5 placebo recipients and 8 SARS-CoV-2 convalescent individuals. Overall study outcomes, separate from this receptor: Comparing responses between vaccine doses or regimens was not something the study was powered to do. Spike-specific TCR breadth was higher in Ad26.COV2.S recipients than in placebo recipients (P = 0.0014). Vaccine and placebo recipients had similar non-spike TCR breadth, a finding consistent with the vaccine containing only spike. After vaccination, spike-specific CD8+ and CD4+ T cell responses were reported to show substantial breadth. The authors noted that the TCR breadth and depth analyses may have underestimated total T cell responses.

Explained via the paper, the treatment or condition label denotes: some 20 received Ad26.COV2.S at low or high dose, single or two shots; 5 received placebo; per-sample allocation not given. For vaccine and placebo recipients, the sequenced repertoires came from samples collected on day 63 after the first injection. In Cohort 1b, 25 adults aged 18-55 years were enrolled at a single site in Boston, USA, between 29 July and 7 August 2020. As a vaccine, Ad26.COV2.S was a replication-incompetent adenovirus type 26 vector that expressed a prefusion-stabilized SARS-CoV-2 spike protein derived from the original Wuhan strain. Concerning this clone: Its antigen is currently not known. Per-base quality was not reported, and no clone a single base away is much larger than it.

Cut back by 3 bases and 2 bases, the V and J ends lie 13 bases apart. CDR3 length: 16 amino acids, cysteine to phenylalanine. Of all the DNA, just the CDR3 is kept, 48 bases in frame from base 1. As encoded in the germline V gene, CDR1 is KGHDR while CDR2 is SFDVKD. The immunoSEQ Assay was the method used to sequence TCRbeta CDR3 regions. After extraction, genomic DNA underwent amplification by bias-controlled multiplex PCR, followed by high-throughput sequencing. On the study's bioinformatics: Collapsing and filtering of sequences were performed to quantify the absolute abundance of each unique TCRbeta CDR3 region. T cell fraction was estimated by normalizing TCRbeta template counts to usable DNA, with usable DNA measured through amplification of reference genes found in all nucleated cells. Repertoire TCRs were annotated as SARS-CoV-2-specific by exact matching of V gene, CDR3 amino acid sequence and J gene to a known reactive TCR set. The reference SARS-CoV-2 TCR set came from MIRA and was filtered for enrichment in COVID-19-positive ImmuneCODE repertoires, removing public or cross-reactive TCRs. Drawing on the MIRA antigens, annotated TCRs were analysed further at the level of specific ORF or position within ORF. Breadth was defined as the number of annotated unique rearrangements divided by the total number of unique productive rearrangements, and depth was defined as the summed frequency of the annotated unique rearrangements. TCR breadth was compared between groups using two-sided Wilcoxon rank-sum tests. Held by TCRdb, this immuneACCESS table contains in-frame sequences only and omits some clones. Under half of the omission traces to an unresolved V gene where checked; the cause of the rest is unknown. V and J calls and clone size are as listed in that table; D and trimming were resolved from the DNA. For this sample there are about 680,000 clones; roughly 90% appear just once. Over 1.3% of the sample lies in the top ten.

The sequence was collected from a person between 18 and 60 years old who received the Ad26.COV2.S COVID-19 vaccine or a placebo. The sample in question was peripheral blood, obtained in a trial of Ad26.COV2.S vaccine versus placebo. The chain employs TRBV24-1 and TRBJ1-3; no D gene call is confident. Here is the DNA: TGTGCCACCAGTGATCCTGCGGAGAACGCTGGAAACACCATATATTTT. Translated, it reads CATSDPAENAGNTIYF.